One and the same sample provided the 15 T cell receptor beta chains below, sequenced in a study of CD4 T cell repertoires in COVID-19. This table comes from immunoSEQ multiplex PCR, and its TCRdb copy is limited to in-frame clones, with some not included. The repertoire holds about 24,000 clones, with over 90% as singletons. These memory T cells were uncultured and sequenced directly after ex vivo isolation. Sequenced material: circulating follicular helper CD4+ T cells (cTfh) from blood, taken before the COVID-19 pandemic. Receptor source: a human donor who had COVID-19.

Comment on this clone: Its ends do not fully match the called genes, so a read error is possible. The same CDR3 can be traced to other DNA sequences in this sample. The gene calls are TRBV18 and TRBJ1-6, with TRBD1 identical over 7 bases. CDR3 length: 14 amino acids. Germline assignment: CDR1 KGHSH and CDR2 LQKENI. DNA for the CDR3: TGTGCCAGCTCACCTACAGGGGATAATTCCCCCCTCCACTTT. Its translation is CASSPTGDNSPLHF.

This clone was observed a single time. This chain links TRBV28 with TRBJ1-4; D gene uncertain. Germline V gene sequence: CDR1 MDHEN, CDR2 SYDVKM. V gave up 3 bases and J gave up 7 bases, with 12 bases separating them. There are 14 residues in the CDR3. The DNA for the CDR3 is TGTGCCAGCAGTTTGGTGCGGGGTGGTGAAAAACTGTTTTTT. It yields the protein CASSLVRGGEKLFF.

The chain couples TRBV13 to TRBJ1-2, with a tentative D call TRBD1 (6 bases). The CDR3 loop spans 15 amino acids. Germline V gene sequence: CDR1 PRHDT, CDR2 FYEKMQ (reference sequence). V was cut by 4 bases and J by 8 bases, with 20 bases left in between. CDR3: CASSSSMTGRLGYTF. CDR3 in DNA: TGTGCCAGCAGCTCATCGATGACAGGCCGTCTCGGCTACACCTTC.

V and J are TRBV21-1 and TRBJ1-2; the table's D gene call, TRBD1, was not cross checked with the DNA. TRBV21-1 is classified as a pseudogene. This CDR3 spans 16 amino acids. The CDR3 loop is CASRKLCYRKTYGYTF. Written as DNA, the CDR3 is TGTGCCAGCAGGAAATTGTGCTACAGAAAGACCTATGGCTACACCTTC.

The rearrangement uses TRBV25-1 and TRBJ2-7; TRBD1 agrees at 10 bases. Per germline, CDR1 MGHDK and CDR2 SYGVNS. The CDR3 extends over 14 amino acids. The V segment lost 6 bases and the J segment 3 bases; nucleotides outside the gene matches: 5. In nucleotides, the CDR3 is TGTGCCAGCAGGGCCGGGACAGGGGTCTACGAGCAGTACTTC. This encodes CASRAGTGVYEQYF.

V usage is TRBV10-3 and J usage is TRBJ2-2, with 9 bases lining up with TRBD1. CDR1 is ENHRY, CDR2 SYGVKD, per germline. This CDR3 spans 15 amino acids. V dropped 6 bases and J dropped 4; count of bases not matched to a gene: 6. CDR3 sequence (DNA): TGTGCCATCAGCACAGGGGGCGCAGGCACCGGGGAGCTGTTTTTT. Translating gives CAISTGGAGTGELFF.

The chain recombines TRBV14 with TRBJ2-7, with D uncertain. The CDR3 is made up of 11 amino acids. Deletions cut 1 base from V and 7 bases from J, with 5 bases between. The germline V gene encodes CDR1 SGHDN and CDR2 FVKESK. The CDR3, as DNA: TGTGCCAGCAGCCAAGTGGAGGAGCAGTACTTC. Amino acids: CASSQVEEQYF.

This rearrangement joins TRBV6-4 to TRBJ2-1; TRBD2 agrees at 9 bases. The CDR3 runs 14 residues. V lost 5 bases, J lost 7 bases, and 6 bases stayed unmatched. Germline V gives CDR1 MRHNA, CDR2 SNTAGT. In DNA, the CDR3 is TGTGCCAGCAGTCGGCACAGCGGGGGGAATGAGCAGTTCTTC. Residues: CASSRHSGGNEQFF.

The rearrangement joins TRBV10-2 to TRBJ2-3; D unresolved. Germline V gene sequence: CDR1 WSHSY, CDR2 SAAADI. The CDR3 is made up of 12 amino acids. Trimming shortened V by 7 bases and J by 6 bases, and 11 bases separated the two germline ends. The CDR3 here is CASKPSGDTQYF. The CDR3 DNA reads TGCGCCAGCAAACCCTCCGGGGATACGCAGTATTTT.

The J gene is TRBJ2-4, the V gene TRBV18, with TRBD2 matching 12 bases. V trimming: 8 bases; J trimming: 6 bases; junction bases outside the gene matches: 8. The CDR3 has 15 residues. In germline, CDR1 is KGHSH, CDR2 LQKENI. CDR3 in DNA: TGTGCCAGCACGACTAGCGGGGGTAGCGGAAACATTCAGTACTTC. Encoded protein: CASTTSGGSGNIQYF.

The rearrangement joins TRBV7-2 to TRBJ1-4; D uncertain. The V and J ends lost 5 bases and 2 bases respectively, with 12 bases between them. Germline V gene data show CDR1 as SGHTA and CDR2 as FQGNSA. The CDR3 contains 15 residues. The CDR3 DNA reads TGTGCCAGCAGCCCGGCCCCGGGGACTAATGAAAAACTGTTTTTT. This encodes CASSPAPGTNEKLFF.

This clone has a handful of counts. Here the CDR3 DNA reads TGTGCCAGCAGCATACCAGGGGGTACTGAAGCTTTCTTT. Translation: CASSIPGGTEAFF. The chain joins TRBV6-5 to TRBJ1-1; TRBD1 matches at 7 bases. J lost 5 bases, V lost 6 bases, and 6 bases had no gene match. CDR3 length: 13 amino acids. Germline lookup yields CDR1 MNHEY and CDR2 SVGAGI.

The DNA of the CDR3 is TGTGCCAGCAGCAATCCGGGGGCAGATACGCAGTATTTT. It codes for CASSNPGADTQYF. This chain joins TRBV7-2 and TRBJ2-3; D is perhaps TRBD2 (6 bases). Germline V gene sequence: CDR1 SGHTA, CDR2 FQGNSA. The V end was cut by 5 bases, the J end by 4 bases, with 10 bases between. The CDR3 is made up of 13 amino acids. The variable domain in full, with the rest retrieved from reference TRBV7-2 and TRBJ2-3, is GAGVSQSPSNKVTEKGKDVELRCDPISGHTALYWYRQSLGQGLEFLIYFQGNSAPDKSGLPSDRFSAERTGGSVSTLTIQRTQQEDSAVYLCASSNPGADTQYFGPGTRLTVL.

This clone was recorded once. The chain has TRBV9 and TRBJ2-7, with TRBD2 matching over 7 bases. This CDR3 contains 14 residues. After removal of 4 bases from V and 2 bases from J, the junction contained 6 bases not matched to a gene. The V gene's germline CDR1 is SGDLS and CDR2 YYNGEE. The chain's CDR3 is CASSTGAGAYEQYF. The CDR3 region has the DNA TGTGCCAGCAGCACAGGTGCGGGGGCCTACGAGCAGTACTTC. Full variable domain (outside the CDR3, taken from reference TRBV9 and TRBJ2-7): DSGVTQTPKHLITATGQRVTLRCSPRSGDLSVYWYQQSLDQGLQFLIQYYNGEERAKGNILERFSAQQFPDLHSELNLSSLELGDSALYFCASSTGAGAYEQYFGPGTRLTVT.

The chain is built from TRBV5-1 and TRBJ2-3, with 9 bases matching TRBD2. Trimming cost V 0 bases and J 1 base; bases outside gene matches: 9. The CDR3 totals 18 residues. Germline assignment: CDR1 SGHRS and CDR2 YFSETQ. The CDR3 nucleotides read TGCGCCAGCAGCTTGGTGGCGGGGGGGCAATGGGGCACAGATACGCAGTATTTT. Residues: CASSLVAGGQWGTDTQYF. The full variable domain, in which reference TRBV5-1 and TRBJ2-3 provide the parts outside the CDR3, is KAGVTQTPRYLIKTRGQQVTLSCSPISGHRSVSWYQQTPGQGLQFLFEYFSETQRNKGNFPGRFSGRQFSNSRSEMNVSTLELGDSALYLCASSLVAGGQWGTDTQYFGPGTRLTVL.